This T cell receptor (beta chain) originates from a study of metastatic and nonmetastatic thyroid tumors. Background on the study: Repertoire comparison spanned blood and tumor or nodule tissue of malignant and benign thyroid patients. Study-level points and caveats: Malignant thyroid tumors reportedly exceeded benign nodules significantly in TCR beta diversity, with the difference appearing in blood and tumor.

This clone occurred many times. What it binds is unknown. No patient had received any treatment before thyroid surgery. Authors' processing steps: A distant-metastasis classifier for papillary thyroid cancer was built using CDR3 differences across clinicopathological groups. TCRdb re-processed the PCR reads through MiXCR. In this record, the V and J calls reflect TCRdb's handling and not the investigators' own analysis. The data show about 62,000 clones, with more than 3.5% seen just once and around 20% held by the top ten. The sequence was collected from a female donor with papillary thyroid cancer or a benign thyroid nodule (not recorded which). Some clones in this sample may be carry-over from other donors' samples. Sequenced sample: blood.

The CDR3 coding sequence is TGTGCCAGCAGTTTCCTAGCGGGAAGCTACAATGAGCAGTTCTTC. This sequence encodes CASSFLAGSYNEQFF. The chain carries TRBV2 and TRBJ2-1; 9 bases are shared with TRBD2. J was trimmed by 3 bases and V by 5 bases; bases with no gene match: 5. The CDR3 totals 15 residues. Germline CDR1 reads SNHLY; CDR2 reads FYNNEI.